This TCR beta chain was sequenced in a study of blood T cells in healthy people across ages (dated by TCRdb to between 2014 and 2017). About the study as a whole: Template switching captured roughly one uniquely barcoded TCR beta cDNA molecule per two T cells in model experiments. To avoid experimental bias, donors of different ages were spread randomly across the sequencing lanes. Two additional independent replicas of 1 million unique cDNA reads from the same blood draw were analyzed for two donors (one aged 18 to 30 and one aged 80 or older). To track age-related changes in TCR beta repertoire diversity, the study relied on deep sequencing normalized with unique cDNA molecular identifiers. The donors were split into four age groups: young (average about 16 years), middle-aged (about 40), aged (approximately 60) and long-lived (approximately 89).

As encoded in the germline V gene (reference sequence), CDR1 is DFQATT while CDR2 is SNEGSKA. Trimming leaves V shorter by 3 bases and J shorter by 5 bases, with the junction holding 3 bases beyond the gene matches. From the cysteine up to the phenylalanine, the CDR3 has a length of 14 residues. Only the CDR3 region is kept as DNA, spanning 42 bases read in frame from base 1. A remark on this clonotype: No cognate antigen has been identified for it. Per-base quality was not reported, and no clone a single base away is much larger than it.

Overall study outcomes, separate from this receptor: The percentage of naive T cells measured by flow cytometry correlated strongly with observed TCR beta diversity. Estimates of total diversity based on one million sequenced T cells were considered lower bounds and underestimates. Bulk unsorted PBMC profiling prevented conclusive comparison of naive and antigen-experienced compartments. Because the CMV infection status of the donors was unknown, age-related changes in expanded clonotypes may potentially have been confounded. Compared with the aged group, more naive CD4+ T cells, fewer expanded clones and increased TCR diversity were shown by the long-lived group, suggesting age selection. As age increased, observed TCR beta diversity per million T cells dropped in a roughly linear way, and a significant reduction was already evident by age about 36.

The library was built by means of 5' RACE. Instrument used: Illumina HiSeq 2500. A second 7 to 11 cycle PCR used a sample-barcoded 5' primer and a J-beta primer mix. A unique molecular identifier was introduced onto each TCR beta cDNA molecule by a template-switch 5' adaptor carrying 12 random nucleotides. Each sample yielded at least 3 million CDR3-containing paired-end reads. First-strand cDNA synthesis was performed from all RNA using the Mint cDNA synthesis kit, with priming by a TRBC-specific oligonucleotide. After uracil-DNA glycosylase treatment, a first 18-cycle PCR used universal primers M1SS and BC2_uni_R on all cDNA. Concerning the study's data processing: For normalization, 1 million high-quality reads, each with a distinct molecular identifier, were randomly selected from each sample. Reads with shared molecular identifiers were discarded instead of being binned into consensus sequences. CDR3 identification, clonotype clustering and error correction used MiTCR with a Q25 quality threshold and the strictest error-elimination algorithm. A nonparametric unseen species model using Euler transformation provided a lower-bound estimate of total TCR beta diversity. Through fastp at Q25 and MiXCR, TCRdb rebuilt clones from the public reads, retaining in-frame beta chains. Entries are consolidated by CDR3 protein sequence, retaining the most common genes and DNA. The V and J calls follow TCRdb's processing rather than the paper's. The sample data list about 720,000 distinct CDR3 sequences, and 22% of these were observed just once. The ten largest make up around 21% of the sample.

The 35 to 40 donors, aged about 6 to 100 years, were systemically healthy Caucasian individuals from Russia. Each donor gave about 11 milliliters of peripheral blood, drawn into EDTA-treated Vacutainer tubes. Ficoll-Paque density-gradient centrifugation was used to isolate PBMCs, with at least 7 million per sample. Total RNA, at least 5 micrograms per sample, was extracted from PBMCs with Trizol reagent. For every donor, an aliquot of PBMCs went through flow cytometry to measure the percentages of naive CD45RAhigh/CD27high T cells. The rearrangement joined TRBV20-1 to TRBJ2-3; TRBD2 lines up with 12 middle nucleotides. The origin of this receptor is a man in his 70s in good health. Sequencing was performed on blood. The base sequence is TGCAGTGCTAGTGTACTAGCGGGGGGAGATACGCAGTATTTT. It is translated as CSASVLAGGDTQYF.